This entry features one T cell receptor beta chain sequence. What it binds is not known. This record comes from a study of beta chain features in type 1 diabetes. About the study: Age and gender were similar between patients and healthy donors, as were cell yields.

Every isolated RNA sample was fully reverse transcribed, so sequencing captured expressed TCRB transcripts. Some clones are missing from TCRdb's copy, which holds only in-frame ones; the method was immunoSEQ multiplex PCR. In the table there are 150,000 to 200,000 clones, roughly 59% of which are singletons. The germline CDR1 and CDR2 sequences are SEHNR and FQNEAQ (reference sequence). V gave up 10 bases and J gave up 4 bases; unmatched junction bases: 10. This CDR3 region has 14 residues. The study, taken as a whole, reports: A PCR bias possibly favoring shorter templates would apply equally to patients and controls. For type 1 diabetes patients, VDJ junctions showed fewer insertions and more deletions. Significant though moderate, a shortening of TCRB CDR3s appeared in all four CD4+ subsets of Type 1 diabetes patients.

The sequenced sample was naive CD4+ T cells from blood. This receptor was identified in a man in his thirties or forties with type 1 diabetes. The V and J genes are TRBV7-9 and TRBJ2-7; 10 positions agree with TRBD1. CDR3 loop: CATTERTGGYEQYF. The CDR3, as DNA: TGTGCCACCACCGAGAGGACAGGGGGTTACGAGCAGTACTTC.